This T cell receptor beta chain appears in the sequencing data of a study of blood T cell repertoires in COVID-19 (dated by TCRdb to about 2020). For context, the study as a whole: Samples covering the acute and convalescent phases of COVID-19 were provided by collaborators in the United States, Italy and Spain. The material from the prospective study consisted of cDNA or gDNA derived from T cells, B-cell-depleted T cells, or PBMCs. Where available, HLA class I and class II types were obtained from metadata supplied by the sample provider rather than from assay-based typing. Samples came from the ongoing ImmuneRACE study (first 160 participants) plus 1,254 subjects from 6 global collaborators. Nearly every sample came with metadata listing a de-identified subject ID, COVID-19 status, age in years and sex. The dataset comprised deeply sampled blood TCRbeta repertoires from subjects exposed to, actively infected with, or recovered from COVID-19. The repertoires were made available in a free public database intended to serve as a resource for research on the immune response to SARS-CoV-2. What the study reported, not specific to this receptor: How much clinical and demographic metadata was included differed by source and by participant, and the metadata was provided uncurated.

Whole blood was collected in K2EDTA tubes by collaborating institutions according to the institutions' own protocols. Collaborator samples were shipped for TCRbeta analysis as frozen whole blood, isolated PBMCs, or DNA extracted from either sample type. Sequences MNHEY (CDR1) and SVGEGT (CDR2) are obtained from the germline V gene. The V and J ends are trimmed by 3 bases and 10 bases, leaving 19 bases between them. The CDR3 sequence holds 15 residues, the cysteine and phenylalanine included. CDR3 DNA is the only sequence kept; it has 45 bases, read in frame from the first base. TCRbeta CDR3 regions were amplified from genomic DNA using the immunoSEQ Assay, a bias-controlled multiplex PCR. Concerning the study's data processing: Within the assay, amplification of reference gene primers was used to estimate how many nucleated cells each sample contained. Sequence reads were collapsed and filtered to measure the absolute abundance of every unique TCRbeta CDR3 rearrangement. Productive Simpson clonality was computed per sample as the square root of Simpson's diversity index over productive rearrangements. In TCRdb, the immuneACCESS table is reduced to in-frame sequences with V and J assigned. These tables do not hold every clone; where another copy was compared, an unresolved V gene accounts for under half, and the others remain unexplained. D and trimming come from the DNA, and the V and J calls and clone size come from that table. In all, the sample holds under 150,000 clones, and over 80% of those were seen once. 2% to 2.5% of the sample is taken by the ten largest.

In regard to this clone: It has no known antigen specificity. The sample holds no much larger clone one base away, and base qualities are not on file.

The chain uses TRBV6-2 or TRBV6-3 and TRBJ1-5; TRBD1 is a possible D gene, resting on 6 matching bases. The material sequenced was peripheral blood. This TCR came from a man aged 25-45 years with acute or convalescent COVID-19. The CDR3 sequence is CASSYQGHTVEPQHF. The nucleotides read TGTGCCAGCAGTTATCAGGGACATACCGTTGAACCCCAGCATTTT.